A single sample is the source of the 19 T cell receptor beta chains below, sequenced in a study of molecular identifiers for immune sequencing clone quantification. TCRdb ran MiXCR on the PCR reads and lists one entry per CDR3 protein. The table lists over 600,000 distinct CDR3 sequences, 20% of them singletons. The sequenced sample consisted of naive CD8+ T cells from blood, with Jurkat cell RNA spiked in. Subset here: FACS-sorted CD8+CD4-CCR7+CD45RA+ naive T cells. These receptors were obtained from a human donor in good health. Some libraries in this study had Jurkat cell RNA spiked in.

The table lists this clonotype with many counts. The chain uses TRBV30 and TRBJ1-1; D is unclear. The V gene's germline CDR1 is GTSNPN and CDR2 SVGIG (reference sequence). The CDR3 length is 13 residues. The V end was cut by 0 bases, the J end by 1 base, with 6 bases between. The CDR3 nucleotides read TGTGCCTGGAGTGTCGGAGAGAACACTGAAGCTTTCTTT. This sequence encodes CAWSVGENTEAFF.

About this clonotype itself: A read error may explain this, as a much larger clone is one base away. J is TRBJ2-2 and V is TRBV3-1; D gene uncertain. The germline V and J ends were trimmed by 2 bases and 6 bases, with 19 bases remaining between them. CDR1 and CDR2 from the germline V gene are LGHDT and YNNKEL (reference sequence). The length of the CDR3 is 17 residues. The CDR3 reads CASSQPRIADLSGELFF. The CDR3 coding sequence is TGTGCCAGCAGCCAACCTAGGATCGCCGATCTGTCCGGGGAGCTGTTTTTT.

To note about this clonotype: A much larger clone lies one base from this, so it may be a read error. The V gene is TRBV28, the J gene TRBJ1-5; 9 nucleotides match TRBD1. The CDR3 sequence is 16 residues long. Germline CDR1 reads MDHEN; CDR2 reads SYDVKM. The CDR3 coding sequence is TGTGCCGGCAGCTTAAACCGGGACAGGGTGGAACAGCCCCAGCATTTT. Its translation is CAGSLNRDRVEQPQHF.

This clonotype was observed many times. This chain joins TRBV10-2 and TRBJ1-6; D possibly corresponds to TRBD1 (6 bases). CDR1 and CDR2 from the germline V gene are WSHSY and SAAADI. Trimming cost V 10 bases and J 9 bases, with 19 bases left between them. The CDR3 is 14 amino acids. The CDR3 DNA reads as TGCGCCACCAAACCGGGGGCAGGGGCTTCACCCCTCCACTTT. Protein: CATKPGAGASPLHF.

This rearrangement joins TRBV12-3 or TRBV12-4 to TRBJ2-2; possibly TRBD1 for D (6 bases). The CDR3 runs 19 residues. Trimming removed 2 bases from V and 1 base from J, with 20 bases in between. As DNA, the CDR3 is TGTGCCAGCAGTTTATTAGGGACACGGATCCTTGGGAACACCGGGGAGCTGTTTTTT. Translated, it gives CASSLLGTRILGNTGELFF.

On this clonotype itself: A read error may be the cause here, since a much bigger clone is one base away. The CDR3 spells CASSHNGAAKNIQHF. The CDR3 nucleotides read TGTGCCAGCAGTCACAATGGGGCAGCCAAAAACATTCAGCACTTC. This chain joins TRBV6-6 and TRBJ2-4; tentative D call: TRBD1 (5 bases). Germline V lookup: CDR1 MNHNY, CDR2 SVGAGI (reference sequence). The CDR3 consists of 15 residues.

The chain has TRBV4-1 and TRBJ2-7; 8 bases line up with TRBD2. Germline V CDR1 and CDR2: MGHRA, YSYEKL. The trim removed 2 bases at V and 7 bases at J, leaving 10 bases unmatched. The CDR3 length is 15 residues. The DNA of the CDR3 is TGCGCCAGCAGCCAAACCTCGGGGGGGGCCGGGGAGCAGTACTTC. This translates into CASSQTSGGAGEQYF.

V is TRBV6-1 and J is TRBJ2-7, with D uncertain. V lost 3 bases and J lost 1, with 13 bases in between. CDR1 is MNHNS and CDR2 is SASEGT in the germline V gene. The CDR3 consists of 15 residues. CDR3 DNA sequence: TGTGCCAGCAGTGATAAATTATCATGGTCCTACGAGCAGTACTTC. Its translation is CASSDKLSWSYEQYF.

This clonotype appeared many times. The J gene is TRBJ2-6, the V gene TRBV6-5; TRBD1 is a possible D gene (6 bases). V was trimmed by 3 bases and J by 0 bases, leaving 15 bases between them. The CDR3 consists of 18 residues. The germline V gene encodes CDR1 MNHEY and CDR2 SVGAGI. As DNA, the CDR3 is TGTGCCAGCAGTTATTGGGCAGGGGTGAGCTCTGGGGCCAACGTCCTGACTTTC. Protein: CASSYWAGVSSGANVLTF.

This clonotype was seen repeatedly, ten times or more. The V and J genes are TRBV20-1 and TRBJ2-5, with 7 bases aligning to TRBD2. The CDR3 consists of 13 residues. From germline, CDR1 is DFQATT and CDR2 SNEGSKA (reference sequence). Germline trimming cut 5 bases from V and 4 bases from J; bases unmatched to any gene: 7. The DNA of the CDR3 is TGCAGTGCTCTGGGGGGAGGGCCAGAGACCCAGTACTTC. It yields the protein CSALGGGPETQYF.

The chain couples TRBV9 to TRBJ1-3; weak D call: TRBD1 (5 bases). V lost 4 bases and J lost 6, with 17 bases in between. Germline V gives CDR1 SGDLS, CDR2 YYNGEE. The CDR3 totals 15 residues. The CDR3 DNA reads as TGTGCCAGCAGCCTAGTGGGGCCCCTTATAAACACCATATATTTT. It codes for CASSLVGPLINTIYF.

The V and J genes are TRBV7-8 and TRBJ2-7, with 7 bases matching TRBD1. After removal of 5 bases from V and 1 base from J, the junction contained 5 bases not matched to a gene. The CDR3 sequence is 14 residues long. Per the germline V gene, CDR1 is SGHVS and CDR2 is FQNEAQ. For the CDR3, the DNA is TGTGCCAGCAGCGAAGGGGACAGATCCTACGAGCAGTACTTC. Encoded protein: CASSEGDRSYEQYF.

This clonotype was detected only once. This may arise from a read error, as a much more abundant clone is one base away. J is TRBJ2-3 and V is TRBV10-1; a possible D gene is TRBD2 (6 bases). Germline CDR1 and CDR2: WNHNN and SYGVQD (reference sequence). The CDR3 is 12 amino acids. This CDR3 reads CASGESLATQYF. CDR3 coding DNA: TGCGCCAGCGGTGAGTCACTAGCCACGCAGTATTTT.

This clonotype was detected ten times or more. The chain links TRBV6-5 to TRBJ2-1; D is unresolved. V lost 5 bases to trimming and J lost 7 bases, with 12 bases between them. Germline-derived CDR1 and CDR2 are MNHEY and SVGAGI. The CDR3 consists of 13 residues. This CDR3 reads CASSPPTQNEQFF. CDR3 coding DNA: TGTGCCAGCAGTCCACCAACACAGAATGAGCAGTTCTTC.

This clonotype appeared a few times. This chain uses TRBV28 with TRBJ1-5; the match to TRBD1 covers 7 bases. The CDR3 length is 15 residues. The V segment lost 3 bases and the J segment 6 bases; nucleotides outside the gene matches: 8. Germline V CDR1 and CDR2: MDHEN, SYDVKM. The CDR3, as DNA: TGTGCCAGCAGTTTCGGTCGAACAGGGGCTCAGCCCCAGCATTTT. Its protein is CASSFGRTGAQPQHF. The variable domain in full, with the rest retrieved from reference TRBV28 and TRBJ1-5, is DVKVTQSSRYLVKRTGEKVFLECVQDMDHENMFWYRQDPGLGLRLIYFSYDVKMKEKGDIPEGYSVSREKKERFSLILESASTNQTSMYLCASSFGRTGAQPQHFGDGTRLSIL.

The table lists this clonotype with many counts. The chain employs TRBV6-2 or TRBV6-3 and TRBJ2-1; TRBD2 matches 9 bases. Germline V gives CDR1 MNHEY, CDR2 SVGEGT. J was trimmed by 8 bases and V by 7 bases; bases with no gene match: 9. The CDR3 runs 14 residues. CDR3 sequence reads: CASTAGGPGYEQFF. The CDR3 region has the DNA TGTGCCAGCACGGCGGGAGGGCCTGGCTATGAGCAGTTCTTC.

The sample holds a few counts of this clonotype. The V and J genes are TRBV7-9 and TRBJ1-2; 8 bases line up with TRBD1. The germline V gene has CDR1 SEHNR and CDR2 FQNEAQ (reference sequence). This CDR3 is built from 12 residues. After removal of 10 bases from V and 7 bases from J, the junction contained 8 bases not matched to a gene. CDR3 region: CAIKAGTGGYTF. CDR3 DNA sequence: TGTGCCATCAAAGCCGGGACAGGTGGCTACACCTTC.

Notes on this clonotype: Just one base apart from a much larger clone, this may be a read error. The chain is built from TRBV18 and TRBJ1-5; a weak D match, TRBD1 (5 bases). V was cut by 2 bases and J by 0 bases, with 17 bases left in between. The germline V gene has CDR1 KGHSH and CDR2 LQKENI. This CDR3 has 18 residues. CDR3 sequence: CASSPRDGDGYSNQPQHF. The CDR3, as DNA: TGTGCCAGCTCACCAAGGGACGGGGATGGTTATAGCAATCAGCCCCAGCATTTT.

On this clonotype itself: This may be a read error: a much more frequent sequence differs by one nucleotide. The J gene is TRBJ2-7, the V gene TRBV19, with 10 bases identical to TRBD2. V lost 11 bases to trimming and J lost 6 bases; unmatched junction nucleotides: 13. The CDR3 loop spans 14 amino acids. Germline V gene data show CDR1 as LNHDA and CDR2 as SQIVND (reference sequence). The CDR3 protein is CAGNQLAGASEQYF. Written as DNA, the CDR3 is TGTGCCGGTAACCAGCTAGCGGGAGCTAGCGAGCAGTACTTC. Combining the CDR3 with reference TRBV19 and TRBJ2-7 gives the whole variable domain DGGITQSPKYLFRKEGQNVTLSCEQNLNHDAMYWYRQDPGQGLRLIYYSQIVNDFQKGDIAEGYSVSREKKESFPLTVTSAQKNPTAFYLCAGNQLAGASEQYFGPGTRLTVT.